Detailed here is one T cell receptor (beta chain). The CDR3 is 14 residues long. V dropped 2 bases and J dropped 7 bases, with 12 bases sitting between them. Germline loops: CDR1 SGHRS, CDR2 YFSETQ. Amplified TCR beta CDR3 regions came from RNA transcripts. HTBI primers were the set used in a first-round RT-PCR of the TCR CDR3. TCRdb processed the multiplex PCR reads anew with MiXCR; each CDR3 protein has one entry. The repertoire has some 300,000 distinct CDR3 sequences, approximately 18% of them found once; the top ten carry about 35%. This specimen belongs to a study of T cells in Graves' hyperthyroidism and ophthalmopathy. Across the study: Peripheral blood collection took place at initial diagnosis, before any treatment.

The gene calls are TRBV5-1 and TRBJ1-4, with D tentatively TRBD1 (5 bases). The sequence came from a man aged 50-59 years with Graves' ophthalmopathy. Sequencing used blood. The CDR3 nucleotides read TGCGCCAGCAGCTTCCAGGGAAGGAGTGAAAAACTGTTTTTT. It is translated as CASSFQGRSEKLFF.